This T cell receptor beta chain was sequenced during a study of T cells in Graves' hyperthyroidism and ophthalmopathy. Across the study: The blood sample was taken at first diagnosis, before treatment began.

What was amplified from RNA transcripts were TCR beta CDR3 regions. Using the HTBI primer set, a first-round RT-PCR was run on the TCR CDR3. TCRdb itself ran the multiplex PCR reads through MiXCR, one entry per CDR3 protein. The table has fewer than 250,000 distinct CDR3 sequences, approximately 17% seen once. This clonotype was counted between two and nine times. Its antigen remains unknown. Germline CDR1 is MGHRA and CDR2 is YSYEKL. With 4 bases removed from V and 4 bases from J, the gap between germline ends came to 19 bases. The CDR3 runs 16 residues. Stable disease denoted Graves' hyperthyroidism without ophthalmopathy progression within 18 months. Study conclusions and caveats: Classification by a 13 V-J model distinguished ophthalmopathy from stable hyperthyroidism. Most thyroid clonotypes expanded above 0.001 were also detected in blood.

The clonotype was recovered from a man aged 45-65 years with Graves' hyperthyroidism. Source material: blood. The rearrangement links TRBV4-1 to TRBJ1-2; no clear D gene. CDR3 sequence (DNA): TGCGCCAGCAGCCCCGGTGGTCGAGGGCGAATCTATGGCTACACCTTC. Translated: CASSPGGRGRIYGYTF.